This TCR beta chain originates from a study of blood T cell dynamics during melanoma immunotherapy. This CDR3 spans 14 amino acids. The germline V gene has CDR1 MDHEN and CDR2 SYDVKM. Losses at the gene ends were 6 bases for V and 2 bases for J; bases not matched to a gene: 4. Time point defined: pre-treatment baseline. Some clones are missing from TCRdb's copy, which holds only in-frame ones; the method was immunoSEQ multiplex PCR. Among some 4,400 clones listed, approximately 86% were seen once. This clone was seen only once. This sample comprised blood, obtained from a patient treated with checkpoint blockade. The sequence was obtained from a human donor with melanoma. The J gene is TRBJ2-1, the V gene TRBV28; 7 nucleotides align to TRBD2. Here the CDR3 reads CASSQSGTYNEQFF. Here the CDR3 DNA reads TGTGCCAGCAGCCAAAGCGGGACCTACAATGAGCAGTTCTTC.